Each of the 11 T cell receptor beta chains below was sequenced from the same sample in a study of blood T cells in healthy people across ages. Primers used in a second PCR of roughly 7 to 11 cycles were a sample-barcoded 5' primer and a J-beta primer mix. Using its own MiXCR run on the 5' RACE reads, TCRdb lists one record per CDR3 protein. The sample includes some 1,800,000 distinct CDR3 sequences, approximately 40% seen only once; the top ten take 20% to 25%. The specimen sequenced was blood. Receptors were obtained from a human donor in good health.

This clonotype was recorded at least ten times. The chain recombines TRBV7-2 with TRBJ1-4; 7 nucleotides agree with TRBD1. This CDR3 is 14 amino acids long. Germline CDR1 is SGHTA and CDR2 is FQGNSA. J gave up 3 bases and V 5 bases, and 3 bases lay outside the gene matches. Here the CDR3 reads CASSRQGANEKLFF. For the CDR3, the DNA is TGTGCCAGCAGCCGACAGGGCGCTAATGAAAAACTGTTTTTT.

The rearrangement links TRBV27 to TRBJ1-2; D call uncertain. V was pared by 5 bases and J by 7 bases, with 11 bases between. Germline CDR1 reads MNHEY; CDR2 reads SMNVEV (reference sequence). The CDR3 sequence is 12 residues long. The CDR3 sequence: CASSHARGGYTF. The CDR3 DNA reads as TGTGCCAGCAGTCACGCCCGCGGTGGCTACACCTTC.

The gene calls are TRBV7-2 and TRBJ1-2; D perhaps matches TRBD1 (5 bases). The CDR3 has 13 amino acids. CDR1 is SGHTA and CDR2 is FQGNSA in the germline V gene. Trimming stripped 2 bases from V and 6 bases from J, with 10 bases between. The CDR3 DNA is TGTGCCAGCAGCTTAAACAGGAGGGATGGCTACACCTTC. Amino acids: CASSLNRRDGYTF.

The chain employs TRBV6-2 or TRBV6-3 and TRBJ2-2; perhaps TRBD2 as D (6 bases). This CDR3 is built from 17 residues. The germline V gene has CDR1 MNHEY and CDR2 SVGEGT. Trimming removed 0 bases from V and 0 bases from J, with 11 bases in between. CDR3 amino acids: CASSYSPSDTNTGELFF. In DNA form, the CDR3 reads TGTGCCAGCAGTTACTCACCTAGCGATACGAACACCGGGGAGCTGTTTTTT.

This clonotype was recorded at least ten times. This chain links TRBV3-1 with TRBJ1-2; D is ambiguous. V dropped 2 bases and J dropped 0 bases, with 4 bases sitting between them. The CDR3 is 13 amino acids. In germline, CDR1 is LGHDT, CDR2 YNNKEL (reference sequence). The CDR3 DNA reads TGTGCCAGCAGCCAAACAGCTAACTATGGCTACACCTTC. Amino acids: CASSQTANYGYTF.

This clonotype turned up a few times. The chain links TRBV5-6 to TRBJ2-7; D not resolved. CDR1 SGHDT and CDR2 YYEEEE come from the germline V gene. V lost 5 bases, J lost 3 bases, and 15 bases lay in between. CDR3 length: 14 amino acids. The chain's CDR3 is CASRRLAGNYEQYF. CDR3 DNA: TGTGCCAGCAGGCGTTTAGCAGGAAACTACGAGCAGTACTTC.

The V gene is TRBV29-1, the J gene TRBJ2-1, with TRBD1 as a possible D gene (5 bases). Trimming cost V 3 bases and J 6 bases, with 12 bases left between them. This CDR3 has 13 residues. From germline, CDR1 is SQVTM and CDR2 ANQGSEA. The CDR3 region is CSVEGGQVNEQFF. CDR3 sequence (DNA): TGCAGCGTTGAGGGCGGACAAGTCAATGAGCAGTTCTTC.

This chain joins TRBV5-1 and TRBJ1-5; D may be TRBD1 (6 bases). CDR1 SGHRS and CDR2 YFSETQ come from the germline V gene. CDR3 length: 14 amino acids. V lost 4 bases and J lost 8, with 16 bases in between. CDR3 bases: TGCGCCAGCAGCCGAAACGGGGGCGATGAGCCCCAGCATTTT. It is translated as CASSRNGGDEPQHF.

The sample holds a few counts of this clonotype. This chain connects TRBV5-1 to TRBJ1-6; D remains ambiguous. This CDR3 comprises 17 residues. Germline CDR1 and CDR2: SGHRS and YFSETQ. Trimming took off 5 bases at V and 0 bases at J, with 15 bases between the two ends. The CDR3 loop is CASSASRQRSYNSPLHF. CDR3 in DNA: TGCGCCAGCAGTGCCTCCAGGCAACGCTCCTATAATTCACCCCTCCACTTT.

The V and J genes are TRBV29-1 and TRBJ2-7; 10 nucleotides align to TRBD1. CDR3 size: 13 residues. Germline CDR1 reads SQVTM; CDR2 reads ANQGSEA. J was trimmed by 7 bases and V by 5 bases; bases with no gene match: 8. CDR3 nucleotide sequence: TGCAGCGTTACGGGACAGGGGTTGTGGGAGCAGTACTTC. This codes for CSVTGQGLWEQYF.

DNA for the CDR3: TGTGCCAGCAGCTTAGCCCACGGATTTAATGAAAAACTGTTTTTT. This encodes CASSLAHGFNEKLFF. The chain is built from TRBV7-9 and TRBJ1-4; D is uncertain. Germline-derived CDR1 and CDR2 are SEHNR and FQNEAQ (reference sequence). Trimming took 0 bases from V and 4 from J, leaving 9 bases between them. There are 15 residues in the CDR3.